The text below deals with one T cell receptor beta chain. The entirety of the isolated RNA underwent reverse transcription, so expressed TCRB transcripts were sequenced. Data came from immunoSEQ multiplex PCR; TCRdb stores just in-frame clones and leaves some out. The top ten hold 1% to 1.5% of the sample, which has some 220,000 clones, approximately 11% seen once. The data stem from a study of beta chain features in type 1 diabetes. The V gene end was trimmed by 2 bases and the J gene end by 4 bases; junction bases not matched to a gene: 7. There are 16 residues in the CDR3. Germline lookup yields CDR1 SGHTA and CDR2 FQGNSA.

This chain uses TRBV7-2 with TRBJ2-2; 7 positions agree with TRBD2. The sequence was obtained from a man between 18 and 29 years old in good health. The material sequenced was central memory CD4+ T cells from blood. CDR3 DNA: TGTGCCAGCAGCTTACTGGGACCGGGGGGCACCGGGGAGCTGTTTTTT. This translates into CASSLLGPGGTGELFF.